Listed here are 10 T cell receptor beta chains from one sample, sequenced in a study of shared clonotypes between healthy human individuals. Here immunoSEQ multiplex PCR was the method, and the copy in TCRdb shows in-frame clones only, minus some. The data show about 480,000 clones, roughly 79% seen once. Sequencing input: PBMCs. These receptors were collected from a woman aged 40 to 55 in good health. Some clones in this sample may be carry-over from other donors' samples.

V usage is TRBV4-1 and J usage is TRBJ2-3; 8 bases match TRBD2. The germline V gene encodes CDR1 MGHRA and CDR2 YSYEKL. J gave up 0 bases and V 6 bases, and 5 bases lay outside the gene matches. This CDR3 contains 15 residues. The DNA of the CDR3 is TGCGCCAGCAGTCGTAGCGGGATTAGCACAGATACGCAGTATTTT. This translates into CASSRSGISTDTQYF.

CDR3 protein: CASSQSFAAGTGRNLFF. The CDR3 coding sequence is TGTGCCAGCAGCCAATCTTTCGCAGCCGGGACCGGCAGAAATCTGTTTTTT. This rearrangement joins TRBV16 to TRBJ1-4, with D possibly being TRBD1 (5 bases). Per the germline V gene, CDR1 is KGHSY and CDR2 is FQNENV. The CDR3 runs to 17 residues. V dropped 0 bases and J dropped 14 bases, with 25 bases sitting between them.

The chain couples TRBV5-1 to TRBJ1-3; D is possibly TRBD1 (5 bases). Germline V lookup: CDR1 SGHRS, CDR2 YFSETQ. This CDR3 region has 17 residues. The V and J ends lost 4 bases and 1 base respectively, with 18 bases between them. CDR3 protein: CASSRGDGPMSGNTIYF. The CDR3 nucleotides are TGCGCCAGCAGCCGCGGGGACGGTCCCATGTCTGGAAACACCATATATTTT.

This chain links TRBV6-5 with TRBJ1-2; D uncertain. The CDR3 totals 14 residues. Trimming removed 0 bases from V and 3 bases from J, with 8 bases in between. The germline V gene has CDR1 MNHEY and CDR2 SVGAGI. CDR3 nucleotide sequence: TGTGCCAGCAGTTACTCGGAGACACACTATGGCTACACCTTC. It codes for CASSYSETHYGYTF.

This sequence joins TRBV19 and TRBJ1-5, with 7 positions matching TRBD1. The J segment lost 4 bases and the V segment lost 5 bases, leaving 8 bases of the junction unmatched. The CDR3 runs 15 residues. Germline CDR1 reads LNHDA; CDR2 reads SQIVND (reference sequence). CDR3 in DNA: TGTGCCAGTAGTGTAGGGACAGCTAGTAATCAGCCCCAGCATTTT. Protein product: CASSVGTASNQPQHF.

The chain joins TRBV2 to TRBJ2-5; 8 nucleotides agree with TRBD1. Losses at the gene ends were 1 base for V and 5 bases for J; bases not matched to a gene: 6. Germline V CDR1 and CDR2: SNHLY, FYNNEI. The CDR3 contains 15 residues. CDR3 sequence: CASSEGQGRGETQYF. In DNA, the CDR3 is TGTGCCAGCAGTGAAGGACAGGGGAGAGGGGAGACCCAGTACTTC.

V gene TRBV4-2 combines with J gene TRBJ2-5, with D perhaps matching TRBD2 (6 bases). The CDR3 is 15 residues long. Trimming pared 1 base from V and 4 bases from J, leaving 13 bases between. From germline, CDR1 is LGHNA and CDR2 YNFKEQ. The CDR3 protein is CASSQGREASETQYF. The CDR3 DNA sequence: TGTGCCAGCAGCCAAGGCAGGGAGGCGTCAGAGACCCAGTACTTC.

CDR3 nucleotides: TGTGCCAGCAGGTCTCCGGGACGGCAGTTCTTC. As protein: CASRSPGRQFF. The chain is built from TRBV28 and TRBJ2-1; D might be TRBD1 or TRBD2, each matching 5 bases. The CDR3 totals 11 residues. The V gene's germline CDR1 is MDHEN and CDR2 SYDVKM. Trimming removed 6 bases at V and 12 bases at J, with 12 bases between. Based on the CDR3 plus reference TRBV28 and TRBJ2-1, the full variable domain is DVKVTQSSRYLVKRTGEKVFLECVQDMDHENMFWYRQDPGLGLRLIYFSYDVKMKEKGDIPEGYSVSREKKERFSLILESASTNQTSMYLCASRSPGRQFFGPGTRLTVL.

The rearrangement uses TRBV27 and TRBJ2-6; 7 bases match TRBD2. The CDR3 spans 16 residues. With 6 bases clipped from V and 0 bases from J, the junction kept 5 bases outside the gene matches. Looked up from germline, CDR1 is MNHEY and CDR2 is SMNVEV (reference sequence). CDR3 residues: CASRSAGDSGANVLTF. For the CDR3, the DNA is TGTGCCAGCAGGTCCGCGGGGGACTCTGGGGCCAACGTCCTGACTTTC.

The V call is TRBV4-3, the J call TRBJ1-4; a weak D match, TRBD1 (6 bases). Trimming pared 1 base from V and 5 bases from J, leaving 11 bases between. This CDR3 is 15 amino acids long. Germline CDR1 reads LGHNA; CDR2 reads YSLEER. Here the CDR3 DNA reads TGCGCCAGCAGCCAAGGGACAGCTAAAAATGAAAAACTGTTTTTT. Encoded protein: CASSQGTAKNEKLFF.